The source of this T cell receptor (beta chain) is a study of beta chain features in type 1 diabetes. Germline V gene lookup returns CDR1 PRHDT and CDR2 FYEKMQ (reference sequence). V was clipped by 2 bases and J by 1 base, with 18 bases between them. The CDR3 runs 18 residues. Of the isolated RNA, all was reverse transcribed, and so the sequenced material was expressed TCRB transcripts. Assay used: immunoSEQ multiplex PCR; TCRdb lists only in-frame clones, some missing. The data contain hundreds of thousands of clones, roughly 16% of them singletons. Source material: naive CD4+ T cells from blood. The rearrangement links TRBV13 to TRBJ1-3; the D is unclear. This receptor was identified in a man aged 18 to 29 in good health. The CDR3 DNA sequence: TGTGCCAGCAGCTTACGGCCCGCCTTTGACACGTCTGGAAACACCATATATTTT. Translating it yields CASSLRPAFDTSGNTIYF.